This T cell receptor beta chain was identified in a study of T-cell memory formation after mild COVID-19. General study findings and limits: Clones contracting over day 15 to 85 were CD4/CD8 balanced, with later expanders leaning CD4+.

V lost 5 bases to trimming and J lost 3 bases, with 8 bases between them. Germline V CDR1 and CDR2: SEHNR, FQNEAQ (reference sequence). This CDR3 contains 12 residues. This clonotype was counted many times. The antigen is not known. TCRdb re-called the 5' RACE reads with MiXCR, one entry per CDR3 protein. The table lists approximately 570,000 distinct CDR3 sequences, 15% to 20% of them singletons. The sample comprised PBMCs or a T cell subset sorted from them (not recorded which). This TCR came from an adult woman who had mild COVID-19 (a few samples of this study predate the infection). Cell type and time point are not known. The chain links TRBV7-9 to TRBJ2-7, with D unclear. CDR3 sequence reads: CASSPLGYEQYF. The DNA for the CDR3 is TGTGCCAGCAGCCCATTGGGCTACGAGCAGTACTTC.